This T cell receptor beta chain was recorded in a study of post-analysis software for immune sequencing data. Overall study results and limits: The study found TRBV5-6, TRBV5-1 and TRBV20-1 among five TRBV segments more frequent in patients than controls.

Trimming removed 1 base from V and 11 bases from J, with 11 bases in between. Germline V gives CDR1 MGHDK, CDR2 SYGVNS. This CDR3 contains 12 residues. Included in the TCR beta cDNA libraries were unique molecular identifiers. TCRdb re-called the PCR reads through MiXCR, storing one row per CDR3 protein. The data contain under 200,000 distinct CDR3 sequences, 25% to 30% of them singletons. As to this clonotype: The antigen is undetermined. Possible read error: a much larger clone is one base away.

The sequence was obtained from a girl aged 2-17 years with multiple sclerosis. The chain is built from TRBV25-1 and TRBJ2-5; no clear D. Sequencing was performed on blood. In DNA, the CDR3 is TGTGCCAGCAGTGAATTGTGGGGTGAGCAGTACTTC. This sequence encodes CASSELWGEQYF.